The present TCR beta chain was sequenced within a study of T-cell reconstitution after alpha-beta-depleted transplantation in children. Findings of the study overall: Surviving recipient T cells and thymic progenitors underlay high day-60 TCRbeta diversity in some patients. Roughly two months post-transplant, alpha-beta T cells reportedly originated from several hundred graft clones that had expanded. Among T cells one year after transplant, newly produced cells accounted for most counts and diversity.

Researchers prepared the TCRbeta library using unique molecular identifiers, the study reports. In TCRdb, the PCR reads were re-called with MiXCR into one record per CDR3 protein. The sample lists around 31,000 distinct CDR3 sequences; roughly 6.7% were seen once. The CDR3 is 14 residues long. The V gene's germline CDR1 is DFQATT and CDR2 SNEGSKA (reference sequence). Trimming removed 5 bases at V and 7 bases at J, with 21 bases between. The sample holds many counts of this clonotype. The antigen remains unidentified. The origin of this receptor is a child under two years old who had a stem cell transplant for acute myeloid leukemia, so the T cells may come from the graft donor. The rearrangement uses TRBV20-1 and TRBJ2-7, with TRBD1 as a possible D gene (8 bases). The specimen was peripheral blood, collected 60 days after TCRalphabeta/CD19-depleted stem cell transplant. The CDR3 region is CSAARYRGGWEQYF. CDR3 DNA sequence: TGCAGTGCTGCCCGATACAGGGGGGGGTGGGAGCAGTACTTC.